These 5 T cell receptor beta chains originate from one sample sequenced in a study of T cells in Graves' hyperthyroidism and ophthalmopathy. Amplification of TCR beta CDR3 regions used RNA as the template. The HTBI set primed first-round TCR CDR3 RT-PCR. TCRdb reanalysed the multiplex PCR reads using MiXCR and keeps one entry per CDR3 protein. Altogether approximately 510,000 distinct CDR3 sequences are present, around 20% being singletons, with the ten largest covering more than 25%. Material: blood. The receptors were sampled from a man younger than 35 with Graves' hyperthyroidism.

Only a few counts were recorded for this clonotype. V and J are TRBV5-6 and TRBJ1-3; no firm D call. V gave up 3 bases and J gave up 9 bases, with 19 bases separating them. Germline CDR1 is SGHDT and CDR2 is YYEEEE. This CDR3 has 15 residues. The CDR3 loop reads CASSSNSGLVGTIYF. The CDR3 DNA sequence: TGTGCCAGCAGCTCCAACTCCGGGCTAGTTGGCACCATATATTTT. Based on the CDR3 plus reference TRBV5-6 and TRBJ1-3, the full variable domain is DAGVTQSPTHLIKTRGQQVTLRCSPKSGHDTVSWYQQALGQGPQFIFQYYEEEERQRGNFPDRFSGHQFPNYSSELNVNALLLGDSALYLCASSSNSGLVGTIYFGEGSWLTVV.

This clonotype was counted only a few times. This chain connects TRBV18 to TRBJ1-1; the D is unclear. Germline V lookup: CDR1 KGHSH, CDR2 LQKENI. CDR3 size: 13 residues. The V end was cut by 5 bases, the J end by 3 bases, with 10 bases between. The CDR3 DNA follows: TGTGCCAGCTCATCGGGTTGGGACACTGAAGCTTTCTTT. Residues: CASSSGWDTEAFF.

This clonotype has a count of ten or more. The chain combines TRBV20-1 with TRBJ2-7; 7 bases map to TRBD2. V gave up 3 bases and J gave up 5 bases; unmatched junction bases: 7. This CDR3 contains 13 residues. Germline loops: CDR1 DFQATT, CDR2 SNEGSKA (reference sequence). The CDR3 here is CSARGGGFHEQYF. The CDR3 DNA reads TGCAGTGCTAGGGGGGGGGGATTCCACGAGCAGTACTTC.

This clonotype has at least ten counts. The CDR3 DNA is TGTGCCAGCAGCCAAGCGTCAGCTACCTATGGCTACACCTTC. Translation gives CASSQASATYGYTF. This chain uses TRBV3-1 with TRBJ1-2; D gene uncertain. Per germline, CDR1 LGHDT and CDR2 YNNKEL (reference sequence). The CDR3 runs to 14 residues. The V end lost 1 base, the J end lost 4 bases, and 10 bases lay between the germline ends.

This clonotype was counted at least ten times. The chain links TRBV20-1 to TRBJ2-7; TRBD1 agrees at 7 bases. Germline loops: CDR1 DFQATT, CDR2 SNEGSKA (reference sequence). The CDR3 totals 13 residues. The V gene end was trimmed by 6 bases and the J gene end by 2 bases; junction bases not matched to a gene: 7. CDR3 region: CSAAGTVTYEQYF. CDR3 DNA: TGCAGTGCCGCAGGGACAGTAACCTACGAGCAGTACTTC.